Shown below are 28 T cell receptor beta chains from a single sample sequenced in a study of blood T cell repertoires in COVID-19. This table comes from immunoSEQ multiplex PCR, and its TCRdb copy is limited to in-frame clones, with some not included. The profile shows approximately 210,000 clones, over 70% of them singletons. Input material: peripheral blood. The receptors shown here come from a middle-aged man with active or convalescent COVID-19.

This clone was seen a few times. The rearrangement joins TRBV5-1 to TRBJ2-7; 7 bases align to TRBD1. The germline CDR1 and CDR2 sequences are SGHRS and YFSETQ. This CDR3 is 14 amino acids long. V was pared by 4 bases and J by 5 bases, with 9 bases of the junction left unmatched. The CDR3 coding sequence is TGCGCCAGCAGCCCCGTTACAGGGGCAGACGAGCAGTACTTC. The encoded protein is CASSPVTGADEQYF.

The gene calls are TRBV14 and TRBJ2-5, with 9 bases lining up with TRBD2. CDR1 is SGHDN and CDR2 is FVKESK in the germline V gene. Unmatched junction bases numbered 8, after V lost 1 base and J lost 5 bases. The CDR3 runs to 16 residues. DNA for the CDR3: TGTGCCAGCAGCCAAGGGTCCCTAGCGGGGCGGGAGACCCAGTACTTC. Protein product: CASSQGSLAGRETQYF.

The chain joins TRBV28 to TRBJ2-7; D unclear. The V gene lost 3 bases and the J gene lost 3 bases, with 6 bases spanning the gap. This CDR3 region has 12 residues. Germline CDR1 reads MDHEN; CDR2 reads SYDVKM. The CDR3 reads CASSFGVYEQYF. The CDR3 coding sequence is TGTGCCAGCAGTTTCGGAGTCTACGAGCAGTACTTC.

This chain uses TRBV5-1 with TRBJ2-1, with TRBD2 matching over 9 bases. This CDR3 spans 16 amino acids. V was clipped by 3 bases and J by 5 bases; unmatched bases: 9. CDR1 and CDR2 from the germline V gene are SGHRS and YFSETQ. The CDR3 spells CASSYLAGVGDNEQFF. The CDR3 DNA is TGCGCCAGCAGCTACTTAGCGGGAGTTGGGGACAATGAGCAGTTCTTC.

The V and J genes are TRBV9 and TRBJ1-6; D perhaps matches TRBD1 (6 bases). V was cut by 5 bases and J by 11 bases, with 20 bases left in between. Germline V CDR1 and CDR2: SGDLS, YYNGEE. This CDR3 has 15 amino acids. CDR3: CASSLQGSGGTPLHF. In nucleotides, the CDR3 is TGTGCCAGCAGTCTTCAGGGGTCGGGAGGGACACCCCTCCACTTT.

J is TRBJ2-3 and V is TRBV7-2; 10 bases align to TRBD1. The CDR3 totals 15 residues. The germline CDR1 and CDR2 sequences are SGHTA and FQGNSA. The V and J ends lost 5 bases and 4 bases, in that order; junction bases with no gene match: 6. DNA for the CDR3: TGTGCCAGCAGCATGACAGGGGGCGCGCCAGATACGCAGTATTTT. Residues: CASSMTGGAPDTQYF. The full variable domain, in which reference TRBV7-2 and TRBJ2-3 provide the parts outside the CDR3, is GAGVSQSPSNKVTEKGKDVELRCDPISGHTALYWYRQSLGQGLEFLIYFQGNSAPDKSGLPSDRFSAERTGGSVSTLTIQRTQQEDSAVYLCASSMTGGAPDTQYFGPGTRLTVL.

On this clone: An end of the junction differs from the germline gene, which may be a read error. This chain joins TRBV2 and TRBJ1-1; a possible D gene is TRBD1 (6 bases). Germline CDR1 and CDR2: SNHLY and FYNNEI. The CDR3 length is 11 residues. The chain's CDR3 is CASSDRPQGNF. CDR3 coding DNA: TGTGCCAGCAGCGACCGCCCTCAGGGGAACTTT.

Note on this clone: Other DNA variants within this sample encode the same CDR3. This sequence joins TRBV5-4 and TRBJ2-3; TRBD2 aligns across 14 bases. Germline CDR1 SGHNT, CDR2 YYREEE (reference sequence). V lost 4 bases and J lost 4; bases outside the gene matches: 2. The CDR3 has 15 residues. The CDR3 DNA follows: TGTGCCAGCAGCCCGGGACTAGCGGGAGCAGATACGCAGTATTTT. This gives the protein CASSPGLAGADTQYF.

V is TRBV19 and J is TRBJ1-3; D gene ambiguous. Trimming shortened V by 0 bases and J by 0 bases, and 3 bases separated the two germline ends. This CDR3 comprises 14 residues. Germline-derived CDR1 and CDR2 are LNHDA and SQIVND (reference sequence). The chain's CDR3 is CASSIDGSGNTIYF. DNA of the CDR3: TGTGCCAGTAGTATAGACGGCTCTGGAAACACCATATATTTT.

The rearrangement joins TRBV19 to TRBJ1-1; D may be TRBD1 (6 bases). V lost 8 bases to trimming and J lost 5 bases, with 12 bases between them. CDR3 length: 12 residues. From germline, CDR1 is LNHDA and CDR2 SQIVND (reference sequence). The CDR3 nucleotides read TGTGCCAGTCCCATAGGGGGAACTGAAGCTTTCTTT. This encodes CASPIGGTEAFF.

This clone appeared once. The chain carries TRBV18 and TRBJ1-6, with 7 bases matching TRBD1. The V gene's germline CDR1 is KGHSH and CDR2 LQKENI. The CDR3 length is 13 residues. V was clipped by 6 bases and J by 13 bases; unmatched bases: 9. DNA for the CDR3: TGTGCCAGCTCCCCTAGACAGGGTCAGCCCCTCCACTTT. It yields the protein CASSPRQGQPLHF. The variable domain in full, completed from reference TRBV18 and TRBJ1-6, reads NAGVMQNPRHLVRRRGQEARLRCSPMKGHSHVYWYRQLPEEGLKFMVYLQKENIIDESGMPKERFSAEFPKEGPSILRIQQVVRGDSAAYFCASSPRQGQPLHFGNGTRLTVT.

V gene TRBV5-6 combines with J gene TRBJ1-1, with 7 bases lining up with TRBD1. Per germline, CDR1 SGHDT and CDR2 YYEEEE. J gave up 0 bases and V 4 bases, and 3 bases lay outside the gene matches. This CDR3 is built from 14 residues. The CDR3 sequence is CASSRGQVNTEAFF. The CDR3, as DNA: TGTGCCAGCAGCCGAGGACAGGTGAACACTGAAGCTTTCTTT.

The chain uses TRBV27 and TRBJ1-1; D not resolved. This CDR3 is 14 amino acids long. V gave up 2 bases and J gave up 0 bases, with 7 bases separating them. The V gene's germline CDR1 is MNHEY and CDR2 SMNVEV (reference sequence). The CDR3 coding sequence is TGTGCCAGCAGTTTAGGCAGATTGAACACTGAAGCTTTCTTT. Translated: CASSLGRLNTEAFF.

This chain connects TRBV23-1 to TRBJ1-5; a weak D match, TRBD1 (6 bases). TRBV23-1 is treated as an ORF (open reading frame) with a function not yet certain. Deletions cut 4 bases from V and 0 bases from J, with 19 bases between. The CDR3 is 18 amino acids. CDR3 amino acids: CASSLFIGDNYSNQPQHF. The CDR3 DNA sequence: TGCGCCAGCAGTCTTTTCATAGGGGACAACTATAGCAATCAGCCCCAGCATTTT.

The J gene is TRBJ1-2, the V gene TRBV11-2; 10 nucleotides line up with TRBD1. The CDR3 sequence is 17 residues long. Trimming cost V 6 bases and J 4 bases; bases outside gene matches: 14. The germline CDR1 and CDR2 sequences are SGHAT and FQNNGV. The CDR3 nucleotides read TGTGCCAGCAGTTCAGACCCGGGACAGGGGTATCGCTATGGCTACACCTTC. Protein: CASSSDPGQGYRYGYTF.

The chain links TRBV7-2 to TRBJ2-5, with 7 positions matching TRBD2. Germline CDR1 SGHTA, CDR2 FQGNSA. The V and J ends lost 0 bases and 1 base, in that order; junction bases with no gene match: 2. CDR3 length: 15 residues. CDR3 in amino acids: CASSLAAGSQETQYF. The CDR3 nucleotides read TGTGCCAGCAGCTTAGCAGCGGGGAGCCAAGAGACCCAGTACTTC.

This chain links TRBV29-1 with TRBJ2-2; 10 nucleotides line up with TRBD1. This CDR3 has 14 residues. The ends lost 6 bases at V and 7 bases at J; junction bases unmatched: 8. The germline V gene has CDR1 SQVTM and CDR2 ANQGSEA. CDR3 DNA: TGCAGCGTGGCCCCGGGACAGGGGCACGGGGAGCTGTTTTTT. Protein sequence: CSVAPGQGHGELFF.

DNA for the CDR3: TGTGCCAGCTCACTTGACTCACCGTCGGGTGAAAAACTGTTTTTT. This codes for CASSLDSPSGEKLFF. The J gene is TRBJ1-4, the V gene TRBV18, with D hard to call. V shed 4 bases and J shed 7 bases, with 16 bases lying between them. Germline V gene lookup returns CDR1 KGHSH and CDR2 LQKENI. The CDR3 spans 15 residues.

This clone was seen a few times. The V call is TRBV5-1, the J call TRBJ1-3; 8 nucleotides line up with TRBD1. The CDR3 loop spans 18 amino acids. J gave up 1 base and V 4 bases, and 13 bases lay outside the gene matches. Per germline, CDR1 SGHRS and CDR2 YFSETQ. CDR3 protein: CASSLNHYDRGSGNTIYF. CDR3 DNA: TGCGCCAGCAGCCTCAACCATTACGACAGGGGATCTGGAAACACCATATATTTT.

This chain uses TRBV2 with TRBJ1-1, with a possible D match to TRBD1 (5 bases). The germline CDR1 and CDR2 sequences are SNHLY and FYNNEI. This CDR3 has 18 amino acids. Trimming took off 1 base at V and 1 base at J, with 19 bases between the two ends. In DNA form, the CDR3 reads TGTGCCAGCAGTGAAGAAGGCAGCGGGGGTGCAAGGAACACTGAAGCTTTCTTT. Translating it yields CASSEEGSGGARNTEAFF.

This clone turned up a few times. This chain uses TRBV7-9 with TRBJ1-2; 10 bases agree with TRBD1. There are 14 residues in the CDR3. CDR1 is SEHNR, CDR2 FQNEAQ, per germline (reference sequence). The V and J ends lost 1 base and 7 bases, in that order; junction bases with no gene match: 3. CDR3 coding DNA: TGTGCCAGCAGCTTAGTAGACAGGGGGCTTGGCTACACCTTC. Translating it yields CASSLVDRGLGYTF. Full variable domain (missing parts from reference TRBV7-9 and TRBJ1-2): DTGVSQNPRHKITKRGQNVTFRCDPISEHNRLYWYRQTLGQGPEFLTYFQNEAQLEKSRLLSDRFSAERPKGSFSTLEIQRTEQGDSAMYLCASSLVDRGLGYTFGSGTRLTVV.

The rearrangement joins TRBV7-9 to TRBJ2-7, with 12 bases lining up with TRBD2. Germline V gene lookup returns CDR1 SEHNR and CDR2 FQNEAQ (reference sequence). The CDR3 has 15 residues. Losses at the gene ends were 3 bases for V and 6 bases for J; bases not matched to a gene: 6. The CDR3 DNA reads TGTGCCAGCAGCTTTCCCGGGACTAGCGGGCTCGAGCAGTACTTC. Translated, it gives CASSFPGTSGLEQYF.

As for this clone: The same CDR3 arises from other DNA sequences in this sample as well. The chain uses TRBV2 and TRBJ2-5, with TRBD2 matching 14 bases. Germline V gene lookup returns CDR1 SNHLY and CDR2 FYNNEI. Trimming at V came to 4 bases and at J to 4 bases, leaving 2 bases not matched to a gene. The CDR3 extends over 15 amino acids. CDR3 region: CASSGTSGRRETQYF. In DNA, the CDR3 is TGTGCCAGCAGTGGGACTAGCGGGAGGAGAGAGACCCAGTACTTC. The full variable domain, rest sourced from reference TRBV2 and TRBJ2-5, is EPEVTQTPSHQVTQMGQEVILRCVPISNHLYFYWYRQILGQKVEFLVSFYNNEISEKSEIFDDQFSVERPDGSNFTLKIRSTKLEDSAMYFCASSGTSGRRETQYFGPGTRLLVL.

The rearrangement links TRBV12-5 to TRBJ1-2; no clear D gene. Germline loops: CDR1 LGHNT, CDR2 FRNRAP. Trimming pared 3 bases from V and 2 bases from J, leaving 22 bases between. The CDR3 extends over 18 amino acids. Here the CDR3 reads CASGLIGLGSPSNYGYTF. CDR3 bases: TGTGCTAGTGGTTTAATTGGGCTTGGGAGCCCCTCCAACTATGGCTACACCTTC.

The J gene is TRBJ1-4, the V gene TRBV25-1; TRBD1 agrees at 9 bases. This CDR3 spans 14 amino acids. J was trimmed by 7 bases and V by 7 bases; bases with no gene match: 7. The germline gives CDR1 MGHDK, CDR2 SYGVNS. In DNA, the CDR3 is TGTGCCAGCAACACCGGGACAGGGAGTGAAAAACTGTTTTTT. Its protein product is CASNTGTGSEKLFF.

This rearrangement joins TRBV28 to TRBJ2-1, with 12 bases aligning to TRBD2. The germline V gene encodes CDR1 MDHEN and CDR2 SYDVKM. The CDR3 is 15 residues long. J gave up 6 bases and V 6 bases, and 6 bases lay outside the gene matches. This CDR3 is CASSPLAGGPNEQFF. CDR3 nucleotides: TGTGCCAGCAGCCCGCTAGCGGGAGGGCCCAATGAGCAGTTCTTC.

The chain joins TRBV6-5 to TRBJ1-5, with D perhaps matching TRBD1 (5 bases). The CDR3 loop spans 14 amino acids. CDR1 and CDR2 from the germline V gene are MNHEY and SVGAGI. Between the trimmed V and J ends, which lost 5 bases and 2 bases, there was a span of 10 bases. The DNA for the CDR3 is TGTGCCAGCAGTAATCTAGGGGGCAATCAGCCCCAGCATTTT. It translates to CASSNLGGNQPQHF.

This chain links TRBV4-2 with TRBJ1-6; 10 positions agree with TRBD1. The CDR3 sequence is 16 residues long. From germline, CDR1 is LGHNA and CDR2 YNFKEQ. The V segment lost 0 bases and the J segment 10 bases; nucleotides outside the gene matches: 6. CDR3 bases: TGTGCCAGCAGCCAAGATCTGACAGGGGGCCTGTCACCCCTCCACTTT. It codes for CASSQDLTGGLSPLHF.